These T cell receptor beta chains were read from a single sample in a study of CD8+ T cells in alopecia areata. Generated by immunoSEQ multiplex PCR, the TCRdb table keeps only in-frame clones and is missing some. Here the sample spans about 150,000 clones, 55% being singletons. The sample consisted of CD4+ T cells sorted from blood. The receptor set was obtained from a human donor in good health. CDR3s include the opening cysteine and the closing phenylalanine or tryptophan. A D gene is named only where the DNA matches it firmly. Only part of the rows carry a size: once, few, many, or a class if the clone is expanded.

j_call	d_call	clone_size	v_call	cdr3_nt	cdr3_aa
TRBJ2-2	TRBD2	-	TRBV7-2	TGTGCCAGCAGCTTCAAGGGACTAGCGGGAGCGACGAACACCGGGGAGCTGTTTTTT	CASSFKGLAGATNTGELFF
TRBJ2-7	-	-	TRBV6-1	TGTGCCAGCAGCGAAGAGGCCAGGGGCTACGAGCAGTACTTC	CASSEEARGYEQYF
TRBJ1-2	-	few	TRBV6-5	TGTGCCAGCAGTTACGGGAGTGGCTACACCTTC	CASSYGSGYTF
TRBJ2-7	TRBD1	once	TRBV25-1	TGTGCCAGCAGTGAATATCGGGACAGGGTGTACTTC	CASSEYRDRVYF
TRBJ2-2	TRBD1	-	TRBV7-8	TGTGCCAGCAGCTTGTTGGGACAGGGGGTGATCGGGGAGCTGTTTTTT	CASSLLGQGVIGELFF
TRBJ2-7	-	-	TRBV4-1	TGCGCCAGCAGCCAGCTGGGAGTGTTTGACGAGCAGTACTTC	CASSQLGVFDEQYF
TRBJ2-5	-	-	TRBV5-1	TGCGCCAGCAGCCCCGGGACAGCTTGGGGAGGGGAGACCCAGTACTTC	CASSPGTAWGGETQYF
TRBJ2-1	-	few	TRBV4-1	TGCGCCAGCAGCCAAGGTCAGGCGAACTACAATGAGCAGTTCTTC	CASSQGQANYNEQFF
TRBJ2-5	-	few	TRBV19	TGTGCCAGTAGTGATCGCAGGGGCGAGACCCAGTACTTC	CASSDRRGETQYF
TRBJ2-3	-	-	TRBV5-1	TGCGCCAGCAGCTTGGCGGTGGGAGCGGCTGCAGATACGCAGTATTTT	CASSLAVGAAADTQYF
TRBJ2-5	TRBD1	-	TRBV29-1	TGCAGCGTTGAACGGACAGGGGGCACGGAGACCCAGTACTTC	CSVERTGGTETQYF
TRBJ2-7	-	-	TRBV5-1	TGCGCCAGCAGCCCGGTAGCGATTGGGACCGAGCAGTACTTC	CASSPVAIGTEQYF
TRBJ2-5	TRBD2	-	TRBV14	TGTGCCAGCAGCCAAGATGTCGGAGGGCTAGCGGGAGCAAAGACCCAGTACTTC	CASSQDVGGLAGAKTQYF
TRBJ2-5	TRBD2	-	TRBV7-8	TGTGCCAGCAGCTTAGCGCCCCGACTAGCGGGCGTGACCCAGTACTTC	CASSLAPRLAGVTQYF
TRBJ2-1	-	-	TRBV7-9	TGTGCCAGCAGCGCTCAGATGGCGGGGCAGTTCTTC	CASSAQMAGQFF
TRBJ1-1	-	-	TRBV15	TGTGCCACCAGCAGAGATTGGGAGACGGTACACCCTTTCTTT	CATSRDWETVHPFF
TRBJ2-6	-	few	TRBV5-1	TGCGCCAGCAGCTGGATCTCTGGGGCCAACGTCCTGACTTTC	CASSWISGANVLTF
TRBJ2-2	-	-	TRBV18	TGTGCCAGCTCACTCAAGAACACCGGGGAGCTGTTTTTT	CASSLKNTGELFF
TRBJ2-1	TRBD2	-	TRBV19	TGTGCCAGCCGCGCGGGACTAGCGGGAGTCGGTAATGAGCAGTTCTTC	CASRAGLAGVGNEQFF
TRBJ2-5	TRBD2	few	TRBV29-1	TGCAGCGTTTCTAGCGGGAGTGGAGAGACCCAGTACTTC	CSVSSGSGETQYF
TRBJ1-4	-	-	TRBV14	TGTGCCAGCAGCCAAAGACTACATGAAAAACTGTTTTTT	CASSQRLHEKLFF
TRBJ2-1	TRBD2	-	TRBV9	TGTGCCAGCAGCGTCCTTCCCCTTCCGGGACTAGCGGGAAGTAATGAGCAGTTCTTC	CASSVLPLPGLAGSNEQFF
TRBJ2-1	-	-	TRBV6-6	TGTGCCAGCAGTAAAAACCCCGGGAGACCCAATGAGCAGTTCTTC	CASSKNPGRPNEQFF
TRBJ2-3	-	-	TRBV30	TGTGCCTGGAGTGGCGTCAGAAGCACAGATACGCAGTATTTT	CAWSGVRSTDTQYF
TRBJ1-1	-	-	TRBV6-6	TGTGCCAGTACCAGGGGACTGGGCACTGAAGCTTTCTTT	CASTRGLGTEAFF
TRBJ1-5	-	many	TRBV19	TGTGCCAGTAGTCCCGGTTTCGCATTTCGCAATCAGCCCCAGCATTTT	CASSPGFAFRNQPQHF
TRBJ2-1	TRBD2	-	TRBV30	TGTGCCTGGAGTGTAATTCGAGCGGGGGAGCAGTTCTTC	CAWSVIRAGEQFF
TRBJ1-1	-	once	TRBV5-1	TGCGCCAGCGCGGGGAATCCGGACGAAGCTTTCTTT	CASAGNPDEAFF
TRBJ2-5	-	-	TRBV10-2	TGCGCCACCAGGAAAAGTGGGCAAGAGACCCAGTACTTC	CATRKSGQETQYF
TRBJ2-3	-	-	TRBV18	TGTGCCAGCTCACCACAAACTAAGGATACGCAGTATTTT	CASSPQTKDTQYF
TRBJ1-1	-	few	TRBV29-1	TGCAGGGGTGGGCAGGAAGCCATTTCGAACACTGAAGCTTTCTTT	CRGGQEAISNTEAFF
TRBJ2-1	-	-	TRBV2	TGTGCCAGCAGTGATTATCTGGTCCCGTTCTTC	CASSDYLVPFF
TRBJ1-2	-	-	TRBV28	TGTGCCAGCAGGGGAGACAAGGGACATTTGGCCTATGGCTACACCTTC	CASRGDKGHLAYGYTF
TRBJ2-5	-	-	TRBV19	TGTGCCATCGACCTCCAAGAGACCCAGTACTTC	CAIDLQETQYF
TRBJ1-1	-	-	TRBV30	TGTGCCTGGAGTGCCACAGGCACTGAAGCTTTCTTT	CAWSATGTEAFF
TRBJ1-1	-	-	TRBV6-5	TGTGCCAGCAGTTACTTGAACTCAGGGGACAAACGTGCTTTCTTT	CASSYLNSGDKRAFF
TRBJ1-2	-	-	TRBV2	TGTGCCAGCAGGGTTGAGGCAGTTGCTAACTATGGCTACACCTTC	CASRVEAVANYGYTF
TRBJ1-2	-	-	TRBV30	TGTGCCTGGAGTGTCCCAGCAGTCAGGAACTATGGCTACACCTTC	CAWSVPAVRNYGYTF
TRBJ2-7	TRBD2	-	TRBV6-5	TGTGCCAGCAGTTATCGGACTAGCGGAGCCCCTTACGAGCAGTACTTC	CASSYRTSGAPYEQYF
TRBJ2-2	-	-	TRBV5-1	TGCGCCAGCAGCTCCCTCCGGACGGCGAACACCGGGGAGCTGTTTTTT	CASSSLRTANTGELFF
TRBJ2-2	TRBD2	-	TRBV2	TGTGCCATCGACGGGAGGGCGGGTACCGGGGAGCTGTTTTTT	CAIDGRAGTGELFF
TRBJ2-3	-	-	TRBV4-2	TGTGCCAGCAGCCAAGAAAAGGGTCATACGCAGTATTTT	CASSQEKGHTQYF
TRBJ2-2	-	-	TRBV29-1	TGCAGCGTCCTCCCCCGGCAGAACACCGGGGAGCTGTTTTTT	CSVLPRQNTGELFF
TRBJ2-7	-	once	TRBV5-1	TGCGCCAGCAGCTTGATTCTGCCGGGCGTCCGCGAGCAGTACTTC	CASSLILPGVREQYF
TRBJ1-4	-	-	TRBV6-5	TGTGCCAGCAGTTATGATCGTGAAAAACTGTTTTTT	CASSYDREKLFF
TRBJ2-7	TRBD2	many	TRBV7-9	TGTGCCAGCAGCTTTAAGGGGACTATCGGCGAGCAGTACTTC	CASSFKGTIGEQYF
TRBJ2-3	TRBD2	once	TRBV7-2	TGTGCCAGCAGCCATAGCGGGACGGGCACAGATACGCAGTATTTT	CASSHSGTGTDTQYF
TRBJ2-1	-	few	TRBV10-3	TGTGCCATCAGTGACCCCACTAGGTCCCACAATGAGCAGTTCTTC	CAISDPTRSHNEQFF